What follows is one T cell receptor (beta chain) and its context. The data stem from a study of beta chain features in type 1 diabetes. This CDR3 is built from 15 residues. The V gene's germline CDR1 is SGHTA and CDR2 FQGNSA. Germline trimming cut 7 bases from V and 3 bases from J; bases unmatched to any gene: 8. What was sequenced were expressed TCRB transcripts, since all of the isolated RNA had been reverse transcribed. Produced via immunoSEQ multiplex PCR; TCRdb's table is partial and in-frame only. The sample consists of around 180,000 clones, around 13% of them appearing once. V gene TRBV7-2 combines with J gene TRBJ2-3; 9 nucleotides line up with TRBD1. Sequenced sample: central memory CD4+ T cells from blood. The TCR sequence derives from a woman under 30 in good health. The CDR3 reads CASTRGTGRTDTQYF. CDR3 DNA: TGTGCCAGCACCAGGGGGACAGGGAGAACAGATACGCAGTATTTT.